What follows is one T cell receptor beta chain and its context. Its antigen is currently unknown. Time point: newly diagnosed, previously untreated cHL patient sample. Out of thawed PBMCs, magnetic negative selection purified CD4+ T cells. PBMCs representing newly diagnosed, untreated classical Hodgkin lymphoma functioned as the comparison. Trimming took 2 bases from V and 6 from J, leaving 15 bases between them. The germline CDR1 and CDR2 sequences are SGHRS and YFSETQ. The CDR3 has 15 amino acids. These data belong to a study of PD-1 blockade in classical Hodgkin lymphoma. General study results and limits: Healthy donors were reported to have higher baseline TCR diversity than newly diagnosed patients.

Using immunoSEQ multiplex PCR, the repertoire was profiled, and TCRdb retains in-frame clones only, with some absent. The sample includes 20,000 to 25,000 clones, 89% of them seen just once. This TCR was sampled from a human donor with classical Hodgkin lymphoma. Source material: CD4+ T cells from blood. V and J are TRBV5-1 and TRBJ2-1, with D possibly matching TRBD2 (7 bases). CDR3: CASSFSRGGINEQFF. The CDR3 bases are TGCGCCAGCAGCTTTAGTAGGGGGGGTATCAATGAGCAGTTCTTC.